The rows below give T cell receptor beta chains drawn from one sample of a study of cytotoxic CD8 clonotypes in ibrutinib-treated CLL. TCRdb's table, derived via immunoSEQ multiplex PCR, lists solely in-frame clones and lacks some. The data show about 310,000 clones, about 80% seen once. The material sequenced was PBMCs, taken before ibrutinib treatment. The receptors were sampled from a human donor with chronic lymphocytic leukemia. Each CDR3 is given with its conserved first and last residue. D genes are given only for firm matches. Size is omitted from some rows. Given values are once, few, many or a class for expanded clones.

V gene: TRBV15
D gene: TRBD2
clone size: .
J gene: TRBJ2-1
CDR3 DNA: TGTGCCACCAGCAGAGATCGATCGGGACTAGGGTACAATGAGCAGTTCTTC
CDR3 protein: CATSRDRSGLGYNEQFF

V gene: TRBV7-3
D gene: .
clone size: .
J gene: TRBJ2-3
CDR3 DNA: TGTGCCAGCAGCTTAAGAGACAGCACAGATACGCAGTATTTT
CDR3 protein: CASSLRDSTDTQYF

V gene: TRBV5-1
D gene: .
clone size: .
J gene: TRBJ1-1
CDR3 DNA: TGCGCCAGCAGCCATGGGACGGCGAACACTGAAGCTTTCTTT
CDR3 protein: CASSHGTANTEAFF

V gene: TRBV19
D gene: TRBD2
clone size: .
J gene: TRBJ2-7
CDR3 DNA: TGTGCCAGTAGTATAGCTAGCGGGAGCTCCTACGAGCAGTACTTC
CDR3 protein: CASSIASGSSYEQYF

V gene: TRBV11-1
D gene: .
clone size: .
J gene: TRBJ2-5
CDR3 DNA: TGTGCCAGCAGCCCATGGGCAGGTCAAGAGACCCAGTACTTC
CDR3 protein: CASSPWAGQETQYF

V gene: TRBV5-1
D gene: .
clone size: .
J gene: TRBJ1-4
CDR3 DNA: TGCGCCAGCAGCCCGAACCAACAGGGTGTCGGTGAAAAACTGTTTTTT
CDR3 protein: CASSPNQQGVGEKLFF

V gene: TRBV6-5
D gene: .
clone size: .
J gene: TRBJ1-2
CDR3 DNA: TGTGCCAGCAGTTTCGGGAGAAGCAACTATGGCTACACCTTC
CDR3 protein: CASSFGRSNYGYTF

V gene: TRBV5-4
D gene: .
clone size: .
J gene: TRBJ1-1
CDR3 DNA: TGTGCCAGCAGCTTGAAGGGTACCACTGAAGCTTTCTTT
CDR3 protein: CASSLKGTTEAFF

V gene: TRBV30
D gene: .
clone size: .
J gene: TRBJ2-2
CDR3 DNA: TGTGCCTGGAGTCAACGTCGTTCAGTCGACGCCGGGGAGCTGTTTTTT
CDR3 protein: CAWSQRRSVDAGELFF

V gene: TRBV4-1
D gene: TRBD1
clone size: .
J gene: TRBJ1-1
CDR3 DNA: TGCGCCAGCAGCCAAGCCACAGGACAGGACGGCGCTTTCTTT
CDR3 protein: CASSQATGQDGAFF

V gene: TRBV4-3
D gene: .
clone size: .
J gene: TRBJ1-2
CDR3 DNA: TGCGCCAGCAGCGAAGGGGTGACAGGATACTATGGCTACACCTTC
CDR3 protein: CASSEGVTGYYGYTF

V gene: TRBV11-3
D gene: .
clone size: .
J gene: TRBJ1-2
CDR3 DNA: TGTGCCAGCAGGCGAACAGGATCTTCTAACTATGGCTACACCTTC
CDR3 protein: CASRRTGSSNYGYTF

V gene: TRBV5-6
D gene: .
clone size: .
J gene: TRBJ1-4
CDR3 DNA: TGTGCCAGCAGCCGGCGAGGGGTTCGCGAAAAACTGTTTTTT
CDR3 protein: CASSRRGVREKLFF

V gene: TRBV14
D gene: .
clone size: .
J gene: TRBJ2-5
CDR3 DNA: TGTGCCAGCAGCCAGTTGGGGGCCGGGGAGACCCAGTACTTC
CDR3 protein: CASSQLGAGETQYF

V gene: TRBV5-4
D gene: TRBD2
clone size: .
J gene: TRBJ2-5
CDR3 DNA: TGTGCCAGCAGCGGGGTAGCGGGAGCGGGAGAGACCCAGTACTTC
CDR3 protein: CASSGVAGAGETQYF

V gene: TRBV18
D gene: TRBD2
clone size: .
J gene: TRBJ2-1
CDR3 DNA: TGTGCCAGCTCACCATCGCCAGCGGGAGCCTACAATGAGCAGTTCTTC
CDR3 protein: CASSPSPAGAYNEQFF

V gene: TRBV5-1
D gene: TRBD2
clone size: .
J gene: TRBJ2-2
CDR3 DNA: TGCGCCAGCAGTTCCCCTAGCGGGAACACCGGGGAGCTGTTTTTT
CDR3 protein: CASSSPSGNTGELFF

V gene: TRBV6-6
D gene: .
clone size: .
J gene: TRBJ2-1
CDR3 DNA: TGTGCCAGCAGTTACTCGAGCCTTTACAATGAGCAGTTCTTC
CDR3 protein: CASSYSSLYNEQFF

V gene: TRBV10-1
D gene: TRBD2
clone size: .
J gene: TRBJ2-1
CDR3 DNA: TGCGCCAGCAGTGGGGTCAGCGGGAGTGCCTACAATGAGCAGTTCTTC
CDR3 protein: CASSGVSGSAYNEQFF

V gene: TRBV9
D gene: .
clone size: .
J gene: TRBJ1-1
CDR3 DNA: TGTGCCAGCAGCGCGGACGGGTTGAACACTGAAGCTTTCTTT
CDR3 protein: CASSADGLNTEAFF

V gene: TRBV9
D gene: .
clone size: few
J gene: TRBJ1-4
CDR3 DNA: TGTGCCAGCAGCGTAGGGGGGACAAGGAATGAAAAACTGTTTTTT
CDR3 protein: CASSVGGTRNEKLFF

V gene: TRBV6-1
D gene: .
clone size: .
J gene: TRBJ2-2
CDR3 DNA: TGTGCCAGCATCCCAGGGAGAGGCAACGCCGGGGAGCTGTTTTTT
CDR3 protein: CASIPGRGNAGELFF

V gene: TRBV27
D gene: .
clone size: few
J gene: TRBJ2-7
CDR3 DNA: TGTGCCAGCAGTTCGCATAGACCCTACGAGCAGTACTTC
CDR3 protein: CASSSHRPYEQYF

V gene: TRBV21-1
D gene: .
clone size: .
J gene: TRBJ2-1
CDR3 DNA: TGTGCCAGCAGCGAGGACAGGGTAGATAGAAATGAGCAGTTCTTC
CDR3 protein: CASSEDRVDRNEQFF

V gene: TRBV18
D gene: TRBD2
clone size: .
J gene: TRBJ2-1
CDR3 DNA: TGTGCCAGCTCACCACGGGCTCTAGCGGGAGTGGTGGATGAGCAGTTCTTC
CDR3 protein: CASSPRALAGVVDEQFF

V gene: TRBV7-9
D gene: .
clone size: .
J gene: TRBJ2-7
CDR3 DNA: TGTGCCAGCAGCGGTACCGGCAAAACCTACGAGCAGTACTTC
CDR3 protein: CASSGTGKTYEQYF

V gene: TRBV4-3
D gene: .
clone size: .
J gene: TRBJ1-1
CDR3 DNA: TGCGCCAGCAGCCAGGACCCCGATCGAGCCCCAGCTTTCTTT
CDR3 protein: CASSQDPDRAPAFF

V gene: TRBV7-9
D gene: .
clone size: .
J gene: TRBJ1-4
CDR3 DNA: TGTGCCAGCAGTAGGAGACAGGAAAATGAAAAACTGTTTTTT
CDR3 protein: CASSRRQENEKLFF

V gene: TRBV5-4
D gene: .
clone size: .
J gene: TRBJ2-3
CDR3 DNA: TGTGCCACCGCTCCAGTGGGCAGACAGGATAGCACAGATACGCAGTATTTT
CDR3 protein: CATAPVGRQDSTDTQYF

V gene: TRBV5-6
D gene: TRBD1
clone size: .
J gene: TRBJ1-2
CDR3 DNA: TGTGCCAGCAGCTTGGTTGGACAGGGGGTTTCGGGCTACACCTTC
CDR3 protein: CASSLVGQGVSGYTF

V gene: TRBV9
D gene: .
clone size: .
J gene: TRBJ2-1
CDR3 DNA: TGTGCCAGCAGCGTAGTCCCCGGTAGCTCCTACAATGAGCAGTTCTTC
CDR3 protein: CASSVVPGSSYNEQFF